Each of the 21 T cell receptor beta chains below was sequenced from the same sample in a study of T cell clonality in common variable immunodeficiency. Study-level points and caveats: Common variable immunodeficiency TCR beta sequences reportedly had fewer deletions and N-nucleotide insertions.

Data came from immunoSEQ multiplex PCR; TCRdb stores just in-frame clones and leaves some out. This set yields about 35,000 clones and no singletons; the top ten hold around 30%. These TCRs' antigens remain unknown. Source material: peripheral blood mononuclear cells. These receptors all stem from a human donor with common variable immunodeficiency.

A few counts support this clone. The read is 3 residues too short to cover the CDR3 end, so that end is filled in from the germline J gene. The chain is built from TRBV7-9 and TRBJ1-4; D remains unclear. V lost 2 bases to trimming and J lost 8 bases, with 12 bases between them. The CDR3 covers 14 residues. CDR1 and CDR2 (germline): SEHNR, FQNEAQ (reference sequence). The CDR3 here is CASSLRRSGEKLFF. CDR3 DNA, as far as it was read: TGTGCCAGCAGCTTAAGGAGGTCGGGGGAAAAA.

In this sample, this clone turned up many times. The CDR3 goes on 3 residues after the read ends, and that part is filled in from the germline J gene. The rearrangement links TRBV19 to TRBJ1-4; perhaps TRBD1 as D (6 bases). V lost 8 bases and J 7 bases, leaving 14 bases between the germline ends. Germline V lookup: CDR1 LNHDA, CDR2 SQIVND (reference sequence). CDR3 length: 13 amino acids. This CDR3 is CASQRGGPEKLFF. The part of the CDR3 DNA that was read is TGTGCCAGTCAAAGAGGGGGTCCTGAAAAA. Combining the CDR3 with reference TRBV19 and TRBJ1-4 gives the whole variable domain DGGITQSPKYLFRKEGQNVTLSCEQNLNHDAMYWYRQDPGQGLRLIYYSQIVNDFQKGDIAEGYSVSREKKESFPLTVTSAQKNPTAFYLCASQRGGPEKLFFGSGTQLSVL.

A note on this clone: The DNA ends 3 residues before the CDR3 does, and the rest of the CDR3 is filled in from the germline J gene. Other DNA sequences in this sample translate to the same CDR3. This chain joins TRBV10-2 and TRBJ2-7; TRBD2 might be the D (6 bases). Germline V gene data show CDR1 as WSHSY and CDR2 as SAAADI. The CDR3 totals 16 residues. Trimming took off 3 bases at V and 3 bases at J, with 18 bases between the two ends. The CDR3 DNA, read in part, is TGCGCCAGCAGTGATTATATCGGGGGTCCGGTCTACGAG. This translates into CASSDYIGGPVYE. The whole CDR3 sequence reads CASSDYIGGPVYEQYF.

Regarding this clone: The missing CDR3 end, 3 residues past where the read stops, is filled in from the germline J gene. The chain employs TRBV30 and TRBJ1-2; possible D gene TRBD1, 5 bases. This CDR3 is 12 amino acids long. Germline assignment: CDR1 GTSNPN and CDR2 SVGIG (reference sequence). Trimming shortened V by 4 bases and J by 6 bases, and 12 bases separated the two germline ends. CDR3 protein: CAWTQTGDGYTF. CDR3 bases read: TGTGCCTGGACTCAGACGGGGGATGGC.

This clone was found a few times. The observed sequence ends 3 residues before the CDR3 terminus, with the missing tail filled in from the germline J gene. The J gene is TRBJ1-2, the V gene TRBV7-9, with TRBD1 identical over 8 bases. The CDR3 is 11 residues long. Per germline, CDR1 SEHNR and CDR2 FQNEAQ (reference sequence). J gave up 7 bases and V 8 bases, and 3 bases lay outside the gene matches. Partial CDR3 DNA: TGTGCCAGCGGACAGGGAAGTGGC. Its translation is CASGQGSG. Given in full, the CDR3 is CASGQGSGYTF.

This clone was observed at least ten times. The CDR3 is cut off 3 residues early in the read; its end comes from the germline J gene. The V and J genes are TRBV6-2 or TRBV6-3 and TRBJ2-3; D is possibly TRBD1 (5 bases). The CDR3 totals 15 residues. V was pared by 3 bases and J by 3 bases, with 13 bases between. Germline values: CDR1 MNHEY, CDR2 SVGEGT. The CDR3 spells CASSYGAGPTDTQYF. The CDR3 bases that were read are TGTGCCAGCAGTTATGGGGCAGGCCCAACAGATACG.

This clone appeared many times. The read terminates 3 residues ahead of where the CDR3 ends, so the germline J gene completes it. Other DNA sequences of this sample code for an identical CDR3. The rearrangement links TRBV5-1 to TRBJ1-1, with D possibly being TRBD1 (6 bases). The CDR3 has 14 residues. Per germline, CDR1 SGHRS and CDR2 YFSETQ. Trimming removed 4 bases at V and 6 bases at J, with 16 bases between. The covered CDR3 bases are TGCGCCAGCAGCAGTGAACTTCGGACAGCTGAA. Translating gives CASSSELRTAE. The full CDR3 protein is CASSSELRTAEAFF.

This clone was found many times. The CDR3 goes on 3 residues after the read ends, and that part is filled in from the germline J gene. The chain couples TRBV2 to TRBJ1-5, with 9 nucleotides matching TRBD1. V shed 2 bases and J 7 bases; nucleotides not matched to a gene: 9. The CDR3 sequence is 16 residues long. Germline lookup yields CDR1 SNHLY and CDR2 FYNNEI. CDR3 DNA (partial): TGTGCCAGCAGTGAAAGGACCCGACAGGGGGTCCAGCCC. Translating it yields CASSERTRQGVQP. The entire CDR3 sequence reads CASSERTRQGVQPQHF.

This clone showed up many times. The CDR3 is cut off 3 residues early in the read; its end comes from the germline J gene. The chain recombines TRBV2 with TRBJ2-1; 9 nucleotides align to TRBD1. The length of the CDR3 is 15 residues. CDR1 is SNHLY and CDR2 is FYNNEI in the germline V gene. The ends lost 5 bases at V and 6 bases at J; junction bases unmatched: 8. Incomplete CDR3 DNA: TGTGCCAGCAGTCTCCCCGGGACAGGGATCAATGAG. Protein product: CASSLPGTGINE. The whole CDR3 protein is CASSLPGTGINEQFF.

This clone was observed at least ten times. The read terminates 3 residues ahead of where the CDR3 ends, so the germline J gene completes it. The chain links TRBV20-1 to TRBJ2-6; no clear D. V lost 6 bases to trimming and J lost 5 bases, with 14 bases between them. The CDR3 extends over 14 amino acids. Germline V lookup: CDR1 DFQATT, CDR2 SNEGSKA (reference sequence). CDR3 sequence reads: CSAKPPSRANVLTF. CDR3 DNA (partial): TGCAGTGCAAAACCCCCATCTAGGGCCAACGTC.

This clone was recorded at least ten times. Read sequence stops 3 residues before the CDR3 end, and the germline J gene provides the missing end. Other DNA variants within this sample encode the same CDR3. The J gene is TRBJ2-7, the V gene TRBV20-1, with TRBD2 matching 12 bases. This CDR3 region has 13 residues. V dropped 3 bases and J dropped 3; count of bases not matched to a gene: 0. Germline V CDR1 and CDR2: DFQATT, SNEGSKA (reference sequence). The CDR3 sequence is CSARTSGSYEQYF. Incomplete CDR3 DNA: TGCAGTGCTAGGACTAGCGGGAGCTACGAG.

On this clone: Coverage ceases 3 residues before the CDR3 finishes, and the germline J gene fills in the end. The rearrangement links TRBV5-1 to TRBJ2-7; no reliable D call. V lost 0 bases, J lost 5 bases, and 9 bases lay in between. Germline V gene lookup returns CDR1 SGHRS and CDR2 YFSETQ. This CDR3 is 13 amino acids long. CDR3: CASSLDPVDEQYF. CDR3 bases read: TGCGCCAGCAGCTTGGACCCGGTAGACGAG.

In regard to this clone: Read data end 3 residues before the CDR3 end; the end is taken from the germline J gene. This chain joins TRBV6-2 or TRBV6-3 and TRBJ1-2; no clear D gene. This CDR3 is 14 amino acids long. Germline V gene lookup returns CDR1 MNHEY and CDR2 SVGEGT. The CDR3 reads CASSYSIAGQGYTF. The DNA read from the CDR3 is TGTGCCAGCAGTTACTCGATAGCGGGCCAGGGC.

This clone has a count of ten or more. The read terminates 3 residues ahead of where the CDR3 ends, so the germline J gene completes it. The V gene is TRBV7-2, the J gene TRBJ1-2, with 8 bases matching TRBD1. Germline CDR1 SGHTA, CDR2 FQGNSA. CDR3 length: 14 residues. J lost 6 bases, V lost 5 bases, and 8 bases had no gene match. CDR3 amino acids: CASSPVTGGHGYTF. The sequenced CDR3 bases are TGTGCCAGCAGCCCCGTTACAGGGGGTCATGGC. Based on the CDR3 plus reference TRBV7-2 and TRBJ1-2, the full variable domain is GAGVSQSPSNKVTEKGKDVELRCDPISGHTALYWYRQSLGQGLEFLIYFQGNSAPDKSGLPSDRFSAERTGGSVSTLTIQRTQQEDSAVYLCASSPVTGGHGYTFGSGTRLTVV.

This clone was observed a few times. This CDR3 is CASSPPSQGQETQYF. The CDR3 DNA, read in part, is TGTGCCAGCTCACCACCGTCACAGGGTCAAGAGACC. The chain is built from TRBV18 and TRBJ2-5, with D possibly TRBD1 on 6 matching bases. The missing CDR3 end, 3 residues past where the read stops, is filled in from the germline J gene. Per germline, CDR1 KGHSH and CDR2 LQKENI. CDR3 length equals 15 residues. The V end lost 0 bases, the J end lost 2 bases, and 10 bases lay between the germline ends. The full variable domain, with the rest looked up from reference TRBV18 and TRBJ2-5, is NAGVMQNPRHLVRRRGQEARLRCSPMKGHSHVYWYRQLPEEGLKFMVYLQKENIIDESGMPKERFSAEFPKEGPSILRIQQVVRGDSAAYFCASSPPSQGQETQYFGPGTRLLVL.

This clone came up many times. The CDR3 DNA, read in part, is TGCAGTGCCTCACCGGACACCTTCTACGAG. The encoded protein is CSASPDTFYE. In full, the CDR3 is CSASPDTFYEQYF. The chain joins TRBV20-1 to TRBJ2-7, with D perhaps matching TRBD1 (5 bases). The CDR3 end lies 3 residues beyond the end of the read and is filled in from the germline J gene. Deletions cut 6 bases from V and 3 bases from J, with 15 bases between. In germline, CDR1 is DFQATT, CDR2 SNEGSKA (reference sequence). The CDR3 extends over 13 amino acids.

This clone was seen only a few times. The read gets to within 3 residues of the CDR3 end, and the germline J gene fills in the rest. V is TRBV4-2 and J is TRBJ2-7, with D possibly being TRBD1 (5 bases). Germline-derived CDR1 and CDR2 are LGHNA and YNFKEQ. Trimming stripped 1 base from V and 2 bases from J, with 12 bases between. CDR3 length: 15 amino acids. CDR3 protein: CASSQAETAPYEQYF. The CDR3 bases that were read are TGTGCCAGCAGCCAAGCTGAGACAGCACCCTACGAG.

This clone has a handful of counts. The read falls 3 residues short of the CDR3 end, and the missing part is taken from the germline J gene. The chain joins TRBV19 to TRBJ1-1, with D possibly matching TRBD1 (5 bases). The germline V gene has CDR1 LNHDA and CDR2 SQIVND (reference sequence). V was shortened by 5 bases and J by 4 bases, with 11 bases between the two germline ends. The CDR3 totals 13 residues. The CDR3 here is CASSPWQGTEAFF. The part of the CDR3 DNA that was read is TGTGCCAGTAGTCCATGGCAGGGCACTGAA.

The sample holds many counts of this clone. The CDR3 end lies 3 residues beyond the end of the read and is filled in from the germline J gene. This chain uses TRBV4-1 with TRBJ2-1, with TRBD2 identical over 7 bases. V lost 1 base, J lost 8 bases, and 14 bases stayed unmatched. Germline CDR1 reads MGHRA; CDR2 reads YSYEKL. The CDR3 covers 17 residues. CDR3 region: CASSQVVAGVSFHEQFF. Partial CDR3 DNA: TGCGCCAGCAGCCAAGTTGTTGCGGGAGTCTCATTTCATGAG.

Points on this clone: Read sequence stops 3 residues before the CDR3 end, and the germline J gene provides the missing end. V and J are TRBV10-1 and TRBJ2-7; maybe TRBD1 (5 bases). The CDR3 is 15 amino acids. V was cut by 1 base and J by 2 bases, with 12 bases left in between. The germline V gene has CDR1 WNHNN and CDR2 SYGVQD (reference sequence). The sequenced CDR3 bases are TGCGCCAGCAGTGAGTGGCCACAGGCAACCTACGAG. As protein: CASSEWPQATYE. From start to end, the CDR3 is CASSEWPQATYEQYF.

This clone has at least ten counts. The read ends 3 residues shy of where the CDR3 ends; the end is completed using the germline J gene. This rearrangement joins TRBV7-2 to TRBJ2-3; the D gene is possibly TRBD2 (8 bases). The germline V and J ends were trimmed by 0 bases and 4 bases, with 17 bases remaining between them. This CDR3 has 17 amino acids. In germline, CDR1 is SGHTA, CDR2 FQGNSA. The sequenced CDR3 bases are TGTGCCAGCAGCTTAGCGTACAGGGGTAGCGGGGCAGATACG. This sequence encodes CASSLAYRGSGADT. The CDR3 in its entirety is CASSLAYRGSGADTQYF.